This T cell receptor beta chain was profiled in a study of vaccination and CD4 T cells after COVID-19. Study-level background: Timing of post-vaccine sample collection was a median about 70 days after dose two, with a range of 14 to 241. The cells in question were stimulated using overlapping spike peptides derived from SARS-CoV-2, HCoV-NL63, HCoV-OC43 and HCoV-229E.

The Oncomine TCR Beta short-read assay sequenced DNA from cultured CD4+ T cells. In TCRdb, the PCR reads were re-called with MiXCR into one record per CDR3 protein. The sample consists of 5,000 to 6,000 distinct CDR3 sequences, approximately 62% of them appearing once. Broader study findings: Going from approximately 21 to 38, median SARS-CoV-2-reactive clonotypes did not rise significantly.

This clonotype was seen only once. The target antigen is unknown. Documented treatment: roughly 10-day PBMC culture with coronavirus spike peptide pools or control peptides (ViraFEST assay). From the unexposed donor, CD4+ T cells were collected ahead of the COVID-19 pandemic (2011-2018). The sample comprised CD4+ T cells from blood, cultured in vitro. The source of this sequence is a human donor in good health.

The CDR3 nucleotides read TGTGCCAGCAGCCCTGGGACTTATAATTCACCCCTCCACTTT. It specifies CASSPGTYNSPLHF. V gene TRBV5-5 combines with J gene TRBJ1-6, with D perhaps TRBD1 (5 bases). Trimming removed 4 bases at V and 4 bases at J, with 9 bases between. Germline CDR1 is SGHKS and CDR2 is YYEKEE (reference sequence). CDR3 length equals 14 residues.